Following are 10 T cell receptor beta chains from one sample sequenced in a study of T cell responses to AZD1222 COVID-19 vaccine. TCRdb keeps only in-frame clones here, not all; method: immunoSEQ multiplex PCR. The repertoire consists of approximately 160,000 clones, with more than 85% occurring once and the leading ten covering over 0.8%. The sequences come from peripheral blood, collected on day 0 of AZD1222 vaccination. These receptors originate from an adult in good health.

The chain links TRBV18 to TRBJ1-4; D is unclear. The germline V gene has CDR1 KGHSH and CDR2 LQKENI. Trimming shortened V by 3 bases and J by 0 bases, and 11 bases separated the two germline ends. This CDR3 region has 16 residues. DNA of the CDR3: TGTGCCAGCTCACCCCGGCGGGCCGCAACTAATGAAAAACTGTTTTTT. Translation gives CASSPRRAATNEKLFF.

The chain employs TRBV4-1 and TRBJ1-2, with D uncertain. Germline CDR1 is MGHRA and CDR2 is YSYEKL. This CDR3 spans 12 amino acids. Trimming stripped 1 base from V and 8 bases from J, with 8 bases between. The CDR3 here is CASSQAGKGYTF. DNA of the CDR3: TGCGCCAGCAGCCAAGCGGGGAAAGGCTACACCTTC.

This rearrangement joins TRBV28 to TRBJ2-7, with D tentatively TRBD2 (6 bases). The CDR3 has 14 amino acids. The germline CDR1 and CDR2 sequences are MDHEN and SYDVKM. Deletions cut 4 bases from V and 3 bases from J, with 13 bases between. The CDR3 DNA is TGTGCCAGCAGTTCCCCTGGGGGGAGCTACGAGCAGTACTTC. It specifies CASSSPGGSYEQYF.

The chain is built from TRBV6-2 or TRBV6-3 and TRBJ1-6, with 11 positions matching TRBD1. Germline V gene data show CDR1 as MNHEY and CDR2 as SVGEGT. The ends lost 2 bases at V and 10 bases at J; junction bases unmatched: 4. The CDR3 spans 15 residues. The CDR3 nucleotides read TGTGCCAGCAGTTACGGGACAGGGGGATGGTCACCCCTCCACTTT. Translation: CASSYGTGGWSPLHF.

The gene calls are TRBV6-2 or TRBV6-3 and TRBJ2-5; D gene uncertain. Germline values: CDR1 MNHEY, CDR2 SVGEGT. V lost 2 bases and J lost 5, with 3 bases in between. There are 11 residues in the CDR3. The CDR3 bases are TGTGCCAGCAGTTACCTGGAGACCCAGTACTTC. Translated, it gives CASSYLETQYF.

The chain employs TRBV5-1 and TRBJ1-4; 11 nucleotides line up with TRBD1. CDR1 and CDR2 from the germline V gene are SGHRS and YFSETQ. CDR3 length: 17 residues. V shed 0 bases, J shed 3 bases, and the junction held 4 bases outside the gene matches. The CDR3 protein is CASSLGTGGSSNEKLFF. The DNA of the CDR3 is TGCGCCAGCAGCTTGGGGACAGGGGGCTCTTCTAATGAAAAACTGTTTTTT.

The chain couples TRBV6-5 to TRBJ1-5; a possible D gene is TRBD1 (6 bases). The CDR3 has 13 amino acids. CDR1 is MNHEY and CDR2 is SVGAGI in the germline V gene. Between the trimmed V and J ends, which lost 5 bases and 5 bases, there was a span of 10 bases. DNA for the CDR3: TGTGCCAGCAGTCGGGACACCTATCAGCCCCAGCATTTT. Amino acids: CASSRDTYQPQHF.

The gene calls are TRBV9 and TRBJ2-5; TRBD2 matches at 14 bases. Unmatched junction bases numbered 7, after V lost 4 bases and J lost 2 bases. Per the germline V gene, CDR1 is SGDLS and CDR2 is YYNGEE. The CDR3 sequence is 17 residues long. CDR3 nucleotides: TGTGCCAGCAGCCCCCTCGGACTAGCGGGGGGACAAGAGACCCAGTACTTC. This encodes CASSPLGLAGGQETQYF. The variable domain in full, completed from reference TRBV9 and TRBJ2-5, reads DSGVTQTPKHLITATGQRVTLRCSPRSGDLSVYWYQQSLDQGLQFLIQYYNGEERAKGNILERFSAQQFPDLHSELNLSSLELGDSALYFCASSPLGLAGGQETQYFGPGTRLLVL.

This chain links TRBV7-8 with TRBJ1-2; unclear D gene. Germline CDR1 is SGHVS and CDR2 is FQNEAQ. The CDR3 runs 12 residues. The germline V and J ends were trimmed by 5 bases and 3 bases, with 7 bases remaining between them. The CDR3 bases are TGTGCCAGCAGCCTCGGGGACTATGGCTACACCTTC. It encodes CASSLGDYGYTF.

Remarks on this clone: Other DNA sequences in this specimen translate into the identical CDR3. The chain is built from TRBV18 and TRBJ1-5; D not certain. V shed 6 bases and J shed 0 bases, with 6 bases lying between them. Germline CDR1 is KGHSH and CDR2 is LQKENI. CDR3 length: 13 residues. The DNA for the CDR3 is TGTGCCAGCTCCCTCGATAGCAATCAGCCCCAGCATTTT. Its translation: CASSLDSNQPQHF.